Sequencing of this T cell receptor (beta chain) was carried out in a study of OX40 agonist ivuxolimab in advanced cancers. Study in general: Dosing consisted of intravenous ivuxolimab at 0.01 to 10 mg/kg every 2 weeks. Mean age approximately 59 years, range about 23 to 79; roughly 82% male.

Per germline, CDR1 MNHNY and CDR2 SVGAGI (reference sequence). Between the trimmed V and J ends, which lost 5 bases and 5 bases, there was a span of 12 bases. The CDR3 contains 13 residues. With respect to this clone: Its antigen is still unknown.

Some clones are missing from TCRdb's copy, which holds only in-frame ones; the method was immunoSEQ multiplex PCR. Seen here are 60,000 to 75,000 clones, approximately 85% observed once, and the top ten hold about 5%. The study's findings and limits: In general, CD8+ T cells held more expanded clones than CD4+ did, on average. The study observed clonal expansion of CD4+ and CD8+ blood T cells by week 6 at 0.1 to 3.0 mg/kg.

The chain is built from TRBV6-6 and TRBJ2-5, with D unresolved. The origin of this receptor is an adult with an advanced solid tumor such as melanoma, head and neck, liver or kidney cancer. Source: CD4+ or CD8+ T cells sorted from blood, taken in a trial of the OX40 agonist ivuxolimab. CDR3 coding DNA: TGTGCCAGCAGTGGCCCTGTCAGGGAGACCCAGTACTTC. This gives the protein CASSGPVRETQYF.